This TCR beta chain is drawn from a study of graft-versus-host responses after intestinal transplantation. For the study at large: Recipients obtained multivisceral, liver-intestinal, or isolated intestinal transplants. Every recipient had anti-thymocyte globulin induction and roughly three years of tacrolimus plus steroids. Notes on the study in general: Patients who carried graft-donor T cell macrochimerism also had high graft-versus-host to host-versus-graft clonal ratios in their allografts. Among recipient marrow samples, GvH clones were found; some appeared first in ileum or blood.

TCRdb keeps only in-frame clones here, not all; method: immunoSEQ multiplex PCR. The sample holds roughly 80,000 clones; roughly 87% are singletons and the top ten take approximately 8%. The ends were cut back, 7 bases at V and 5 bases at J, with 17 bases in the middle. This CDR3 comprises 14 residues. Per the germline V gene, CDR1 is MNHEY and CDR2 is SVGAGI. A word on this clone: Its cognate antigen is unknown.

The sample in question was unstimulated CD8+ T cells sorted from spleen or lymph node cells, obtained before transplant. The chain uses TRBV6-5 and TRBJ1-1; D is unresolved. This TCR derives from a human donor who was the organ donor for an intestinal transplant. DNA for the CDR3: TGTGCCAGCACCCAAATTCCGGGGAGGACTGAAGCTTTCTTT. It encodes CASTQIPGRTEAFF.